Included here is one T cell receptor beta chain sequence, with context. This entry comes from a study of technical replicates of blood from several donors. Germline CDR1 is MGHRA and CDR2 is YSYEKL. The CDR3 extends over 16 amino acids. The J segment lost 2 bases and the V segment lost 0 bases, leaving 4 bases of the junction unmatched. Here immunoSEQ multiplex PCR was the method, and the copy in TCRdb shows in-frame clones only, minus some. Among 65,000 to 95,000 clones listed, around 97% were seen once. The chain employs TRBV4-1 and TRBJ2-7; 10 bases fit TRBD2. Source material: T cells isolated from PBMCs. The receptor was isolated from a human donor in good health. In DNA, the CDR3 is TGCGCCAGCAGCCAAGATACTAGCGGGATTCCCTACGAGCAGTACTTC. Translated: CASSQDTSGIPYEQYF.